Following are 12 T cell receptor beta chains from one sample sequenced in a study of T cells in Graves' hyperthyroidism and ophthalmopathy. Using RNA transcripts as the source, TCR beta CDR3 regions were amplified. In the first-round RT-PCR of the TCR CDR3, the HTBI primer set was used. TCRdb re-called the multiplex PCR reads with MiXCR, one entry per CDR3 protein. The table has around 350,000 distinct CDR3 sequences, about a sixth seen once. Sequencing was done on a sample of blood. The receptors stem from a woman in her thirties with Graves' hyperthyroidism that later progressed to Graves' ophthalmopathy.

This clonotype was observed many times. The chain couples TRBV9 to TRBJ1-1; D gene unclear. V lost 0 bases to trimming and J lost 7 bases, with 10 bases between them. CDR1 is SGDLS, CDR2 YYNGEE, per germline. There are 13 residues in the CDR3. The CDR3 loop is CASSVEWSGEAFF. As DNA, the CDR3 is TGTGCCAGCAGCGTAGAATGGTCGGGTGAAGCTTTCTTT.

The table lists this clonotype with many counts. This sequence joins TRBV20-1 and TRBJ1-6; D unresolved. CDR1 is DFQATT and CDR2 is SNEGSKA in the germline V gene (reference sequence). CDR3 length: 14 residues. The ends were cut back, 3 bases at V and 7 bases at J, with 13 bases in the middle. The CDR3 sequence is CSASPAIGNSPLHF. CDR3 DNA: TGCAGTGCTAGCCCCGCGATCGGAAATTCACCCCTCCACTTT.

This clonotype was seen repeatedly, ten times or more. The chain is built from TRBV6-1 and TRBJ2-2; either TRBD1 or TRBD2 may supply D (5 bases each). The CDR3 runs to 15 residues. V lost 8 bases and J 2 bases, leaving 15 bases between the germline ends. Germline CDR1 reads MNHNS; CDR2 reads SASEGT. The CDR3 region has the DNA TGTGCCAGCGCCTACCGGGGCGTTAACACCGGGGAGCTGTTTTTT. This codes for CASAYRGVNTGELFF.

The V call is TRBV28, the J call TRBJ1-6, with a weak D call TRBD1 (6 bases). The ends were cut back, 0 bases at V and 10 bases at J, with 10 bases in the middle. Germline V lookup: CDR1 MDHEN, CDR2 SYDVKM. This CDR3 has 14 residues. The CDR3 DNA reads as TGTGCCAGCAGTTTATGGACGGGGGCATCACCCCTCCACTTT. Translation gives CASSLWTGASPLHF.

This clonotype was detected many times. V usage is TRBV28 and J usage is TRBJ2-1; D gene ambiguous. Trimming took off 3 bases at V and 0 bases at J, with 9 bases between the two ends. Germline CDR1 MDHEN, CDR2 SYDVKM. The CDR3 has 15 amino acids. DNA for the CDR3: TGTGCCAGCAGTTTCCTCAGGTACTCCTACAATGAGCAGTTCTTC. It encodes CASSFLRYSYNEQFF. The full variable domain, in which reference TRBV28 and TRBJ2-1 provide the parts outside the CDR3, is DVKVTQSSRYLVKRTGEKVFLECVQDMDHENMFWYRQDPGLGLRLIYFSYDVKMKEKGDIPEGYSVSREKKERFSLILESASTNQTSMYLCASSFLRYSYNEQFFGPGTRLTVL.

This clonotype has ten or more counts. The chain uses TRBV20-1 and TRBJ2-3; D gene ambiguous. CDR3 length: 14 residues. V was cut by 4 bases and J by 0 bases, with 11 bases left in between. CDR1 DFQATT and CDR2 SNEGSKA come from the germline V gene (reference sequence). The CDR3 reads CSATVRTSTDTQYF. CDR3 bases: TGCAGTGCTACGGTGCGTACTAGCACAGATACGCAGTATTTT.

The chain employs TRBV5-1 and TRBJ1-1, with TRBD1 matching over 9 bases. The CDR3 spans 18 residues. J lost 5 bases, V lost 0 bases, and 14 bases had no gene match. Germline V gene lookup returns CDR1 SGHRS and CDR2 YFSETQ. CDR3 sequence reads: CASSLAGTGLMEGTEAFF. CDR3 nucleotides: TGCGCCAGCAGCTTGGCCGGGACAGGGTTGATGGAGGGGACTGAAGCTTTCTTT.

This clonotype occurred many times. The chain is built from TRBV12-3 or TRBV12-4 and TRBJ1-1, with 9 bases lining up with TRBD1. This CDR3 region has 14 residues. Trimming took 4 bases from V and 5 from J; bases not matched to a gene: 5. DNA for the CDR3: TGTGCCAGCAGTTATACAGGGGGCCGTACTGAAGCTTTCTTT. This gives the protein CASSYTGGRTEAFF.

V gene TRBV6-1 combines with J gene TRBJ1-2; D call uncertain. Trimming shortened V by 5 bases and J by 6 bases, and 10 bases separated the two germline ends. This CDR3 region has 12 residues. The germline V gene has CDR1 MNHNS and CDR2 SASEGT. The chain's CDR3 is CASSRDLDGYTF. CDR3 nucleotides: TGTGCCAGCAGTAGAGATCTTGATGGCTACACCTTC.

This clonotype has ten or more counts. This CDR3 is CASSEFLGVNEQFF. The DNA for the CDR3 is TGTGCCAGCAGTGAATTTCTGGGAGTCAATGAGCAGTTCTTC. The chain links TRBV2 to TRBJ2-1, with D perhaps TRBD2 (5 bases). CDR1 and CDR2 (germline): SNHLY, FYNNEI. The CDR3 has 14 residues. The germline V and J ends were trimmed by 2 bases and 6 bases, with 11 bases remaining between them. The entire variable domain, with the rest obtained from reference TRBV2 and TRBJ2-1, is as follows: EPEVTQTPSHQVTQMGQEVILRCVPISNHLYFYWYRQILGQKVEFLVSFYNNEISEKSEIFDDQFSVERPDGSNFTLKIRSTKLEDSAMYFCASSEFLGVNEQFFGPGTRLTVL.

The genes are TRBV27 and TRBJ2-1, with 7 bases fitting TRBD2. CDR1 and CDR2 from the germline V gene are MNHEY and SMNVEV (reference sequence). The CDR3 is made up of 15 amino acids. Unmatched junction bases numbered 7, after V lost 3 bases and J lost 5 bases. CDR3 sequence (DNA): TGTGCCAGCAGTTTGTCGAGCGGGGTTAACAATGAGCAGTTCTTC. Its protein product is CASSLSSGVNNEQFF.

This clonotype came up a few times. The CDR3 DNA follows: TGTGCCAGCAGTGAAGCAGGCCCAGAAAACATTCAGTACTTC. It translates to CASSEAGPENIQYF. V and J are TRBV6-1 and TRBJ2-4; no reliable D call. The CDR3 length is 14 residues. Germline loops: CDR1 MNHNS, CDR2 SASEGT. Trimming removed 0 bases from V and 5 bases from J, with 8 bases in between.